This T cell receptor (beta chain) was identified in a study of cytomegalovirus exposure and HLA in healthy donors. Study background: In a later analysis, it was reported that the roughly 120 validation repertoires had been produced on the same platform as the 670 or so repertoires belonging to the first cohort. Study results and limitations: The study recorded about 150 TCR beta chains that were cytomegalovirus-associated. Most TCR sequences proved rare, with some public TCRs found in many donors.

The validation cohort, a group of over a hundred subjects, included the donors and was separate from the approximately 680-subject first cohort. With V trimmed by 5 bases and J by 9 bases, 5 bases remained unmatched. Germline CDR1 MNHNY, CDR2 SVGAGI (reference sequence). This CDR3 contains 14 residues. Assay: immunoSEQ multiplex PCR; the TCRdb copy retains only in-frame clones and omits some. In the table there are fewer than 130,000 clones, roughly 90% of which are singletons. For this clone: Its antigen is still unknown.

The clonotype comes from a woman aged 30 to 39 in good health and CMV-seropositive. This chain connects TRBV6-6 to TRBJ1-6; the match to TRBD1 covers 9 bases. The material sequenced was PBMCs. The CDR3 sequence is CASSTGGNSSPLHF. CDR3 DNA sequence: TGTGCCAGCAGTACAGGGGGCAATAGTTCACCCCTCCACTTT.